The clone carrying this T cell receptor (beta chain) has only a few counts. The data originate from a study of blood T cells in healthy people across ages. Across the whole study: Template switching picked up about one barcoded beta molecule for each two T cells.

The authors ran a second PCR of about 7 to 11 cycles using a sample-barcoded 5' primer and a J-beta primer mix. Each of the cDNA molecules was tagged by a template-switch adaptor with 12 random nucleotides. TCRdb used MiXCR to reprocess the 5' RACE reads, holding one entry per CDR3 protein. The table shows 700,000 to 850,000 distinct CDR3 sequences, with less than 70% occurring only once. CDR3 length: 14 amino acids. Germline trimming cut 4 bases from V and 4 bases from J; bases unmatched to any gene: 8. Germline CDR1 and CDR2: SGHRS and YFSETQ. Sequencing used blood. The TCR originated in an elderly man in good health. This chain connects TRBV5-1 to TRBJ2-7; TRBD1 matches 7 bases. The CDR3 coding sequence is TGCGCCAGCAGCCCCCTCGACAGGGCGTACGAGCAGTACTTC. It specifies CASSPLDRAYEQYF.